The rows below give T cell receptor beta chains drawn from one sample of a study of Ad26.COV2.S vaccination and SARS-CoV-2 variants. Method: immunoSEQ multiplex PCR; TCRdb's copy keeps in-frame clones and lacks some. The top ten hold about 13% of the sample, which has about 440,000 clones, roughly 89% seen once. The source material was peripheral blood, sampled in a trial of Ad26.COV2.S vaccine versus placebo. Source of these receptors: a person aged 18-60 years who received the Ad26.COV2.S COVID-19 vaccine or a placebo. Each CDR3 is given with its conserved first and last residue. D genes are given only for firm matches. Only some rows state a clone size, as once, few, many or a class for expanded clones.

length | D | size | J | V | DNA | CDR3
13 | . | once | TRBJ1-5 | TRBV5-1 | TGCGCCAGCAGCCGACAGGTTGGTCAGCCCCAGCATTTT | CASSRQVGQPQHF
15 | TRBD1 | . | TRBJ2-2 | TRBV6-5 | TGTGCCAGCAGGATGACAGGGGCCGGCACCGGGGAGCTGTTTTTT | CASRMTGAGTGELFF
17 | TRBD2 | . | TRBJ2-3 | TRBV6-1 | TGTGCCAGCAGTGAAGCGCTTCGAGCGGGAGATACAGATACGCAGTATTTT | CASSEALRAGDTDTQYF
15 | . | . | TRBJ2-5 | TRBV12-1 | TGTGCCAGCAGCCCCAGACTAGCGGGAGGAAAGACCCAGTACTTC | CASSPRLAGGKTQYF
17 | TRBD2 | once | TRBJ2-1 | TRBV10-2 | TGCGCCAGCAGTGGGTTCGCCTCTAGCGGGCGAGTAAATGAGCAGTTCTTC | CASSGFASSGRVNEQFF
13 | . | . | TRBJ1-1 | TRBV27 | TGTGCCAGCAGTTCCCTCCGGCTCACTGAAGCTTTCTTT | CASSSLRLTEAFF
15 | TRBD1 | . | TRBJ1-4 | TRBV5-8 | TGTGCCAGCAGCCCCGCCGGACAGGGATTAGAAAAACTGTTTTTT | CASSPAGQGLEKLFF
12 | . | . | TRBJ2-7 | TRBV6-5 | TGTGCCAGCAGGGGTAGCTCCTACGAGCAGTACTTC | CASRGSSYEQYF
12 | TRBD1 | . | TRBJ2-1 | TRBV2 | TGTGCCAGCAGTCCGGGACAGGGTGGGCAGTTCTTC | CASSPGQGGQFF
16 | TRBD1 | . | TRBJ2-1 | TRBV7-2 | TGTGCCAGCAGGCAAGACAGGGGGGCGAGCCACAATGAGCAGTTCTTC | CASRQDRGASHNEQFF
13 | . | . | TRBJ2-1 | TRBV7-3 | TGTGCCAGCAGCTTAGATAGGGTTAATGAGCAGTTCTTC | CASSLDRVNEQFF